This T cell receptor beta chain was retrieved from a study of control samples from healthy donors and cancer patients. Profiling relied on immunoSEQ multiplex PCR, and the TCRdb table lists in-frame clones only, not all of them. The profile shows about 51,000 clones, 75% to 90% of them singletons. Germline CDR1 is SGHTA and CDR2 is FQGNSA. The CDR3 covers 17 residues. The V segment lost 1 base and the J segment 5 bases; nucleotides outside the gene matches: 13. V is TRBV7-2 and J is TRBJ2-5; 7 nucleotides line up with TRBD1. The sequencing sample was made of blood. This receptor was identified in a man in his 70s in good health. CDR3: CASSLEGRGRPGETQYF. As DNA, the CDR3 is TGTGCCAGCAGCTTAGAGGGAAGGGGGCGCCCGGGGGAGACCCAGTACTTC. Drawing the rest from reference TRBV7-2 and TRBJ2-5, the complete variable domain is GAGVSQSPSNKVTEKGKDVELRCDPISGHTALYWYRQSLGQGLEFLIYFQGNSAPDKSGLPSDRFSAERTGGSVSTLTIQRTQQEDSAVYLCASSLEGRGRPGETQYFGPGTRLLVL.